This TCR beta chain was sequenced in a study of T cell responses to AZD1222 COVID-19 vaccine (dated by TCRdb to about 2021). Study-level background: Because spike-specific TCR depth and breadth did not differ between the two schedules, AZD1222 recipients who got a second dose at roughly 4 weeks were pooled with those who got a second dose at roughly 12 weeks. TCR sequencing was performed for some 250 trial participants, of whom around 200 were given two doses of AZD1222 and some 25 were given two doses of MenACWY control vaccine. Trial participants were enrolled by age into 18-55, 56-69 and 70-plus year subgroups, with 148, 28 and 57 TCR-sequenced participants respectively. Broad study findings and their caveats: In the small 56-69-year group, the increase in depth fell short of significance, most likely because of low power. Epitopes outside the regions mutated in the B.1.351 and B.1.1.7 variants were reportedly recognized by nearly half of the unique spike-specific TCRs. Conclusions about previously exposed vaccinees were limited because only six AZD1222 recipients were SARS-CoV-2 seropositive at baseline. Because no day 14 peak-response samples were available, the repertoires could be characterized only after the peak T cell response. Participants were mostly white British, with more females than males. The authors suggested clonal diversity may have been underestimated. CD4 TCRs associated with the vaccine covered the entire spike protein, and the dominant responses were in regions 160-218 and 743-854. After two AZD1222 doses, spike-specific TCR breadth and depth were significantly higher than at day 0 and than in MenACWY recipients.

On this clone itself: The antigen it recognizes is unknown. No much larger clone is present one base from it, and per-base qualities are unavailable. Different DNA sequences within this sample yield the same CDR3.

V is cut by 5 bases and J by 5 bases, and the space between the germline ends is 9 bases. The CDR3 measures 12 amino acids from cysteine to phenylalanine. The only DNA kept is the CDR3, 36 bases in frame from the first base. CDR1 and CDR2 are drawn from the germline V gene (reference sequence): LGHDT, YNNKEL. Explained via the paper, the time point label denotes: baseline before first vaccination. Samples from vaccinated people were obtained from the UK trials COV001 and COV002, which included a single-blind randomized controlled phase 2/3 trial of AZD1222 (ChAdOx1 nCoV-19) in healthy adults. For TCRbeta chain sequencing, PBMC samples from trial participants were taken at day 0 and at day 28 after the second dose. The CDR3 regions of human TCRbeta chains were analyzed by immunosequencing. In the paper's pipeline: TCRs in the repertoires were compared against a reference library of SARS-CoV-2-specific TCRs that had been generated with the MIRA antigen-specificity platform. Breadth meant the fraction of unique TCRs that were SARS-CoV-2-associated, whereas depth meant the fraction of total T cells that were SARS-CoV-2-associated. Each spike-specific TCR was assigned to its reactive spike region and to a CD4 or CD8 class using the MIRA data. Log10-transformed breadth and depth values were compared by one-way ANOVA with Sidak's multiple comparisons tests. TCRdb retrieved this table from immuneACCESS and kept in-frame rearrangements only. Not all clones are present; in checked studies, unresolved V genes account for under half, and no reason is known for the remainder. V and J calls and clone size follow that table, whereas D and trimming were derived from the DNA. The sample includes over 150,000 clones, with 85% to 90% observed a single time. The ten largest clones add up to approximately 0.49% of the sample.

The specimen was peripheral blood, collected on day 0 of AZD1222 vaccination. This receptor was taken from an adult in good health. The V gene is TRBV3-1 (or the pseudogene TRBV3-2) and the J gene is TRBJ1-1, and TRBD1 may be the D gene, going by 5 matching bases. Here the CDR3 is given as CASSWGDTEAFF. In nucleotides, the sequence is TGTGCCAGCAGCTGGGGGGATACTGAAGCTTTCTTT.